Listed below are T cell receptor beta chains from one sample, sequenced in a study of control samples from healthy donors and cancer patients. Some clones are missing from TCRdb's copy, which holds only in-frame ones; the method was immunoSEQ multiplex PCR. The sample yields 100,000 or so clones, roughly 82% seen once. Sequencing was carried out using blood. The source is a woman aged 60-75 years in good health. Each CDR3 is given with its conserved first and last residue. Each record gives: clone size, J gene, D gene, V gene, CDR3 DNA, CDR3 protein. A D gene is named only where the DNA matches it firmly. Only some rows state a clone size, as once, few, many or a class for expanded clones.

few | TRBJ2-1 | - | TRBV4-1 | TGCGCCAGCAGCCAAGTCGACTTAATTTCCTACAATGAGCAGTTCTTC | CASSQVDLISYNEQFF
- | TRBJ1-3 | - | TRBV9 | TGTGCCAGCAGCGGAACAGTTTACTCTGGAAACACCATATATTTT | CASSGTVYSGNTIYF
- | TRBJ1-6 | - | TRBV10-2 | TGCGCCAGCACCTCAGAGGGGGGAACTGGTAATTCACCCCTCCACTTT | CASTSEGGTGNSPLHF
- | TRBJ1-6 | - | TRBV5-1 | TGCGCCAGCAGCCCCATGGGTGGGGAATCACCCCTCCACTTT | CASSPMGGESPLHF
few | TRBJ1-3 | - | TRBV7-2 | TGTGCCAGCAGCTTATTCGGAGCGGACGGCAACACCATATATTTT | CASSLFGADGNTIYF
- | TRBJ1-5 | - | TRBV2 | TGTGCCAGCAGCCCTCAGGGGCCGGGTCAGCCCCAGCATTTT | CASSPQGPGQPQHF
- | TRBJ2-5 | TRBD2 | TRBV24-1 | TGTGCCACCAGTGAGAGATCGGGAGGGCCGGAGACCCAGTACTTC | CATSERSGGPETQYF
few | TRBJ2-1 | TRBD2 | TRBV24-1 | TGTGCCACCAGTGATCCGGGACTAAAGACCTACAATGAGCAGTTCTTC | CATSDPGLKTYNEQFF
- | TRBJ1-1 | - | TRBV2 | TGTGCCAGCAGTGTCCAGACAGTCTTGAACACTGAAGCTTTCTTT | CASSVQTVLNTEAFF
- | TRBJ1-1 | - | TRBV27 | TGTGCCATTGGTAGGGGAACCGGCACTGAAGCTTTCTTT | CAIGRGTGTEAFF
- | TRBJ1-5 | - | TRBV21-1 | TGTGCCAGCAACTACAGGGGCCCAAATTATTATAGCAATCAGCCCCAGCATTTT | CASNYRGPNYYSNQPQHF
few | TRBJ2-7 | - | TRBV28 | TGTGCCAGCACTACAAAAGCCTCCTACGAGCAGTACTTC | CASTTKASYEQYF
- | TRBJ1-1 | - | TRBV6-5 | TGTGCCAGCATTGGCCCGGGACGGCGAGCTTTCTTT | CASIGPGRRAFF
few | TRBJ1-1 | - | TRBV29-1 | TGCAGCACCATGGACCCGGGCACTGAAGCTTTCTTT | CSTMDPGTEAFF
- | TRBJ2-7 | - | TRBV12-3/TRBV12-4 | TGTGCCAGCAGTTTAGGAGGCGAGCAGTACTTC | CASSLGGEQYF
few | TRBJ2-7 | - | TRBV5-8 | TGTGCCAGCAGCTTTTCTAGTGGTTTCTACGAGCAGTACTTC | CASSFSSGFYEQYF
once | TRBJ1-5 | - | TRBV12-3/TRBV12-4 | TGTGCCAGCAGTTTTGGGGGGTATCAGCCCCAGCATTTT | CASSFGGYQPQHF
- | TRBJ2-7 | - | TRBV12-3/TRBV12-4 | TGTGCCAGCAGAACAGGACAAGGCGAGCAGTACTTC | CASRTGQGEQYF
- | TRBJ2-3 | TRBD2 | TRBV6-2/TRBV6-3 | TGTGCCAGCAGCAGCGGGAGGGAGGGGCCAGATACGCAGTATTTT | CASSSGREGPDTQYF
- | TRBJ2-7 | TRBD2 | TRBV6-5 | TGTGCCAGCAGTTACTCGAGTTCCAGCGGGAGAATCGAGCAGTACTTC | CASSYSSSSGRIEQYF
few | TRBJ2-3 | - | TRBV5-1 | TGCGCCAGCAGCTCGGAAGGATTTCTGGCAGATACGCAGTATTTT | CASSSEGFLADTQYF
- | TRBJ2-1 | TRBD2 | TRBV6-2/TRBV6-3 | TGTGCCAGCAGTGCGGGGGGGTCGGATAATGAGCAGTTCTTC | CASSAGGSDNEQFF
once | TRBJ2-5 | TRBD2 | TRBV19 | TGTGCCAGTAGTCCGTCGGGAGGGCCAGGAGAGACCCAGTACTTC | CASSPSGGPGETQYF
once | TRBJ1-1 | - | TRBV6-2/TRBV6-3 | TGTGCCAGCAGTTACCCGCAGGGGAACACTGAAGCTTTCTTT | CASSYPQGNTEAFF
- | TRBJ1-2 | TRBD1 | TRBV5-4 | TGTGCCAGCCGCAAGGACAGGGCGTTGCGTGGTGGCTACACCTTC | CASRKDRALRGGYTF
- | TRBJ1-2 | - | TRBV5-5 | TGTGCCAGCAGCCTGGAAATCAGAGTTACCTACTATGGCTACACCTTC | CASSLEIRVTYYGYTF
- | TRBJ2-4 | TRBD2 | TRBV7-8 | TGTGCCAGCAGCTTAGGGTTAGCTAGCGGGGGGGCCGGCCCCCAAAACATTCAGTACTTC | CASSLGLASGGAGPQNIQYF
once | TRBJ1-3 | - | TRBV7-2 | TGTGCCAGCAGCTTGGGGGCCGGGTTCTCTGGAAACACCATATATTTT | CASSLGAGFSGNTIYF
- | TRBJ1-4 | - | TRBV18 | TGTGCCAGCTCGAGGGGTGGAACAAATGAAAAACTGTTTTTT | CASSRGGTNEKLFF
- | TRBJ2-5 | TRBD1 | TRBV18 | TGTGCCAGCTCACCCCGGACAGGGAGAGAGACCCAGTACTTC | CASSPRTGRETQYF
once | TRBJ1-5 | TRBD1 | TRBV28 | TGTGCCAGCAGTTCTCCTGGACAGGACTTTAGGAGGTGGCATTTT | CASSSPGQDFRRWHF
few | TRBJ1-6 | - | TRBV6-1 | TGTGCCAGCAATGATAGACTACAGAGCGGAGGTCGATCACCCCTCCACTTT | CASNDRLQSGGRSPLHF
once | TRBJ2-5 | - | TRBV10-3 | TGTGCCATCAGTATAAGCCCCTGGACCCAGTACTTC | CAISISPWTQYF
- | TRBJ2-7 | - | TRBV5-6 | TGTGCCAGCAGCTCCGGGGTTTGGTTGGGCGAGCAGTACTTC | CASSSGVWLGEQYF
- | TRBJ2-7 | - | TRBV7-9 | TGTGCCAGCAACTTATATCGGGGGCAGGGCTCCTACGAGCAGTACTTC | CASNLYRGQGSYEQYF
- | TRBJ1-1 | - | TRBV6-5 | TGTGCCAGCGGGTGGTTCACTGAAGCTTTCTTT | CASGWFTEAFF
- | TRBJ2-1 | - | TRBV19 | TGTGCCAGTAGTATACGGGTGGCAGGGAGTCTCGTAAACTACAATGAGCAGTTCTTC | CASSIRVAGSLVNYNEQFF
- | TRBJ2-2 | TRBD1 | TRBV18 | TGTGCCAGCTCACCACGTCGCACAAATGGGCAGGGGGCGAACACCGGGGAGCTGTTTTTT | CASSPRRTNGQGANTGELFF
- | TRBJ1-1 | - | TRBV6-2/TRBV6-3 | TGTGCCAGCAGTTACTCCCGGGAAGGCGTGAACACTGAAGCTTTCTTT | CASSYSREGVNTEAFF
few | TRBJ1-2 | TRBD1 | TRBV19 | TGTGCCAGTCGCGTCCCGGGACAGGGGAATGGCTACACCTTC | CASRVPGQGNGYTF
- | TRBJ1-6 | TRBD1 | TRBV27 | TGTGCCAGCAGATCCCCGACGGGACAGGGGCGTAATTCACCCCTCCACTTT | CASRSPTGQGRNSPLHF
- | TRBJ2-2 | - | TRBV7-9 | TGTGCCAGCAGCCCCCGGGGCGGGGCCGGGGAGCTGTTTTTT | CASSPRGGAGELFF
- | TRBJ2-7 | - | TRBV10-3 | TGTGCCATCAGCCCCAGGGGCGGGGGCTACGAGCAGTACTTC | CAISPRGGGYEQYF
- | TRBJ1-3 | - | TRBV4-1 | TGCGCCAGCAGCCCCTTCGTCAGCTCTGGAAACACCATATATTTT | CASSPFVSSGNTIYF
- | TRBJ1-6 | - | TRBV6-5 | TGTGCCAGCAGTTACGACCGGTATAATTCACCCCTCCACTTT | CASSYDRYNSPLHF
- | TRBJ1-1 | - | TRBV5-6 | TGTGCCAGCAGCTTGGCCACGGTGGGGCGCGCAAGGACTGAAGCTTTCTTT | CASSLATVGRARTEAFF
- | TRBJ1-5 | TRBD1 | TRBV4-1 | TGCGCCAGCAGCCGGAACAGGGGCTACGGCAATCAGCCCCAGCATTTT | CASSRNRGYGNQPQHF
- | TRBJ2-7 | TRBD2 | TRBV14 | TGTGCCAGCAGCCCCTCGGGCACTTTACAACTAGCGGGATCCAAAACCATCCGCTACGAGCAGTACTTC | CASSPSGTLQLAGSKTIRYEQYF
- | TRBJ1-1 | TRBD1 | TRBV18 | TGTGCCAGCTCATTCAGACAGGGGGAGAACACTGAAGCTTTCTTT | CASSFRQGENTEAFF
few | TRBJ2-3 | TRBD2 | TRBV7-9 | TGTGCCAGCAGCTCCTACTTTGCTAGCGGGAGTGTGGATACGCAGTATTTT | CASSSYFASGSVDTQYF
- | TRBJ2-3 | - | TRBV5-4 | TGTGCCAGCAGCTTGCCTGACCCCTCCAACACAGATACGCAGTATTTT | CASSLPDPSNTDTQYF
- | TRBJ1-2 | - | TRBV4-3 | TGCGCCAGCAGCCGCTCGAACGGTCCGGGGGAAGGCTACACCTTC | CASSRSNGPGEGYTF
- | TRBJ1-4 | - | TRBV24-1 | TGTGCCACCAGTGATCTGACAGACCTAGCAACTAATGAAAAACTGTTTTTT | CATSDLTDLATNEKLFF
- | TRBJ2-7 | TRBD1 | TRBV6-5 | TGTGCCAGCCTTCCGGGACAGGTTTACGAGCAGTACTTC | CASLPGQVYEQYF
many | TRBJ1-2 | - | TRBV6-7 | TGTGCCAGCAGTTACCGGGGTTCTAACTATGGCTACACCTTC | CASSYRGSNYGYTF
- | TRBJ2-1 | - | TRBV10-3 | TGTGCCATCAGTGAGCCTAGGGGGGGCCGAAATGAGCAGTTCTTC | CAISEPRGGRNEQFF
once | TRBJ2-7 | - | TRBV18 | TGTGCCAGCTCACCACCCTCGCGGGGGCCCTCCTACGAGCAGTACTTC | CASSPPSRGPSYEQYF
- | TRBJ1-2 | TRBD1 | TRBV3-1/TRBV3-2 | TGTGCCAGCAGCCCCTGGGACAGGGCTAACTATGGCTACACCTTC | CASSPWDRANYGYTF
once | TRBJ1-2 | - | TRBV7-9 | TGTGCCAGCGGGGCGTATAACTATGGCTACACCTTC | CASGAYNYGYTF
- | TRBJ2-7 | TRBD1 | TRBV5-4 | TGTGCCAGCAGCCCCTTGGGACAGGAGTACGAGCAGTACTTC | CASSPLGQEYEQYF